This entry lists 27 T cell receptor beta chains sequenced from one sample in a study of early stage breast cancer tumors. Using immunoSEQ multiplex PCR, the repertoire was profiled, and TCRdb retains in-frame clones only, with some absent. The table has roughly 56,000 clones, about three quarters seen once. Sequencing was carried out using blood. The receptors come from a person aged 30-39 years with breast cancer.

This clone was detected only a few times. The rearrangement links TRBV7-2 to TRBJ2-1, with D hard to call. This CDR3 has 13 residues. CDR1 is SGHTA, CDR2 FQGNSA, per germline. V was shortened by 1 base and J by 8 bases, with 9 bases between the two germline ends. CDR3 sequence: CASSLVLRDEQFF. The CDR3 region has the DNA TGTGCCAGCAGCTTAGTTTTAAGGGATGAGCAGTTCTTC.

The CDR3 loop is CAISEDLAGGFREQYF. CDR3 bases: TGTGCCATCAGTGAGGATCTAGCGGGAGGGTTCCGCGAGCAGTACTTC. The V gene is TRBV10-3, the J gene TRBJ2-7; 12 bases match TRBD2. The V gene end was trimmed by 2 bases and the J gene end by 6 bases; junction bases not matched to a gene: 8. Germline V gene sequence: CDR1 ENHRY, CDR2 SYGVKD. The CDR3 covers 16 residues.

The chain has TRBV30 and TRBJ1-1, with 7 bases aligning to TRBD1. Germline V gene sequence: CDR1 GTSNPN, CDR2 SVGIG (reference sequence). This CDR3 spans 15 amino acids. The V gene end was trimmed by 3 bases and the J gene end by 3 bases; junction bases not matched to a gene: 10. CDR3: CAWRSGRGLDTEAFF. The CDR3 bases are TGTGCCTGGAGGTCCGGAAGGGGGCTTGACACTGAAGCTTTCTTT.

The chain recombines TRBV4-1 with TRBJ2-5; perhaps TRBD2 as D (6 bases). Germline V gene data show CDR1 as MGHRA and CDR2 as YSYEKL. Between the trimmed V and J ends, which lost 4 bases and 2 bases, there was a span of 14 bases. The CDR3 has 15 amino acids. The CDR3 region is CASSLPGLGQETQYF. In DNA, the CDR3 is TGCGCCAGCAGCCTCCCGGGACTGGGTCAAGAGACCCAGTACTTC.

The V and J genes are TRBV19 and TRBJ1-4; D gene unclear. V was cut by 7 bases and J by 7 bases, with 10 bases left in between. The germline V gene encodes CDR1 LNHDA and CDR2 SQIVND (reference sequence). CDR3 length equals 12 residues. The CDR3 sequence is CASTFPGEKLFF. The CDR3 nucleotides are TGTGCCAGTACGTTCCCGGGTGAAAAACTGTTTTTT.

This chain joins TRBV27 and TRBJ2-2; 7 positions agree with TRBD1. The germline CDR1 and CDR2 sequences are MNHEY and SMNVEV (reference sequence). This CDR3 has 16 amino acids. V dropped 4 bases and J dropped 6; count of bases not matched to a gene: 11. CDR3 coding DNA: TGTGCCAGCAGTTCTCACAGGGGAGTGGGTCCCGGGGAGCTGTTTTTT. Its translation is CASSSHRGVGPGELFF.

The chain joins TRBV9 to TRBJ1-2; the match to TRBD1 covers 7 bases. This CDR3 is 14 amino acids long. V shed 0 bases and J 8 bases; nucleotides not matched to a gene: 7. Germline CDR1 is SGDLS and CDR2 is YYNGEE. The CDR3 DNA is TGTGCCAGCAGCGTAGGAACCGGGACAGACGGCTACACCTTC. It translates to CASSVGTGTDGYTF.

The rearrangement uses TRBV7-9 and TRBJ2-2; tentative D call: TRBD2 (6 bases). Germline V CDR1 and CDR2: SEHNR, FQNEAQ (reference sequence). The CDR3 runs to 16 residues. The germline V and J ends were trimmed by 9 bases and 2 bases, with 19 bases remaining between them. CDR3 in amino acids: CASRGVSGPNTGELFF. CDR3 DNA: TGTGCCAGTCGAGGGGTAAGCGGGCCCAACACCGGGGAGCTGTTTTTT.

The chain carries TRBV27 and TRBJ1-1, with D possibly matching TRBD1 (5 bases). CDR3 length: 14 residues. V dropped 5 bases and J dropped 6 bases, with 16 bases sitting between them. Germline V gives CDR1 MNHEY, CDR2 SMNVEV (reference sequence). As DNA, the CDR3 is TGTGCCAGCAGTCCGAGGCGCGGGGACGCTGAAGCTTTCTTT. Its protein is CASSPRRGDAEAFF.

The CDR3 coding sequence is TGCGCCAGCAGCCATCAATCCGTGAAACTCGGCTCTGGGGCCAACGTCCTGACTTTC. Encoded protein: CASSHQSVKLGSGANVLTF. This sequence joins TRBV4-1 and TRBJ2-6; D unclear. V lost 3 bases and J 0 bases, leaving 18 bases between the germline ends. Germline-derived CDR1 and CDR2 are MGHRA and YSYEKL. This CDR3 has 19 amino acids.

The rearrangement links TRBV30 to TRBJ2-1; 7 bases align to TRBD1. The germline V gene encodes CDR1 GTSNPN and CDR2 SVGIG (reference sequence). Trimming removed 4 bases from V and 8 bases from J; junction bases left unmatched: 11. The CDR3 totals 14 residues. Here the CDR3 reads CAWIGQVLEDEQFF. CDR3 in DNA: TGTGCCTGGATAGGACAGGTGTTGGAGGATGAGCAGTTCTTC.

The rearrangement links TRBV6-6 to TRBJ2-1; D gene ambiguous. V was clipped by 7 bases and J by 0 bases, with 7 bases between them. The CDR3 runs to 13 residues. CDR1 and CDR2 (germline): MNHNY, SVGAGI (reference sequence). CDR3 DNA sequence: TGTGCCAGCAATCACGGCTCCTACAATGAGCAGTTCTTC. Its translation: CASNHGSYNEQFF.

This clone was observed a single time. CDR3 in amino acids: CASSRDRASGNTIYF. CDR3 in DNA: TGTGCCAGCAGCCGGGACAGGGCCTCTGGAAACACCATATATTTT. The chain has TRBV7-9 and TRBJ1-3, with 9 bases identical to TRBD1. Germline CDR1 and CDR2: SEHNR and FQNEAQ (reference sequence). The length of the CDR3 is 15 residues. V gave up 5 bases and J gave up 0 bases; unmatched junction bases: 2.

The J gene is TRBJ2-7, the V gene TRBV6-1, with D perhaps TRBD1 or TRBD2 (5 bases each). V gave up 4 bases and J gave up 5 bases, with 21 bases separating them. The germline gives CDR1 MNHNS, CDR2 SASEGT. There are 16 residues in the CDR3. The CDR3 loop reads CASSARRWGITDEQYF. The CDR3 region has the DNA TGTGCCAGCAGTGCGCGTAGATGGGGGATCACCGACGAGCAGTACTTC.

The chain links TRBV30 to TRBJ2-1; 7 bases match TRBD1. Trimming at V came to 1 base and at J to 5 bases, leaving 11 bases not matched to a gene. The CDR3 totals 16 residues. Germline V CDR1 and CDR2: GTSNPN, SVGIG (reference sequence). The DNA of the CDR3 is TGTGCCTGGAGTGGTAGAGGGGGCGGCCTAAACAATGAGCAGTTCTTC. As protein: CAWSGRGGGLNNEQFF.

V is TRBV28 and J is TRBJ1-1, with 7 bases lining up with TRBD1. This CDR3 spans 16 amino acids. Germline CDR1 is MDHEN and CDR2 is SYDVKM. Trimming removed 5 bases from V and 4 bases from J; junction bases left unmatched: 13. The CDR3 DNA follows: TGTGCCAGCAGTCCCTCCCGGGGCAGGGGGAGCACTGAAGCTTTCTTT. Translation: CASSPSRGRGSTEAFF.

CDR3 nucleotide sequence: TGTGCCAGTAGTATAGCCCTAGGGGGTCGGGAGCAGTACTTC. Protein product: CASSIALGGREQYF. The chain couples TRBV19 to TRBJ2-7; D might be TRBD1 (6 bases). Trimming shortened V by 1 base and J by 7 bases, and 14 bases separated the two germline ends. The CDR3 length is 14 residues. Germline loops: CDR1 LNHDA, CDR2 SQIVND (reference sequence).

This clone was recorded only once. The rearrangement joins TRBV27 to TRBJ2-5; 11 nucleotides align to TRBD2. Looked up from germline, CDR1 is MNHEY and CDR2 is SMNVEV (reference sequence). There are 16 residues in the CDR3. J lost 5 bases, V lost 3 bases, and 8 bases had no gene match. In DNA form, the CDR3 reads TGTGCCAGCAGTTTCGGTTCTAGCGGGGGGCGGGAGACCCAGTACTTC. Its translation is CASSFGSSGGRETQYF.

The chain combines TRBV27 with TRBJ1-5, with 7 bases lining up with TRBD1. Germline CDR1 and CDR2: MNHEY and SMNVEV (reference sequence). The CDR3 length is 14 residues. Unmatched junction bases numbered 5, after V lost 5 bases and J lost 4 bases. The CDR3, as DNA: TGTGCCAGCAGTCGACAGGGAGTTAATCAGCCCCAGCATTTT. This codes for CASSRQGVNQPQHF.

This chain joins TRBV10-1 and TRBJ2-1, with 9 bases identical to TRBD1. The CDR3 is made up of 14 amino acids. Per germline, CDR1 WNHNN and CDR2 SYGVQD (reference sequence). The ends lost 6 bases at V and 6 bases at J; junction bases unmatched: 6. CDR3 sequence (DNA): TGCGCCAGCAGCACAGGGGGCGAAACCAATGAGCAGTTCTTC. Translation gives CASSTGGETNEQFF.

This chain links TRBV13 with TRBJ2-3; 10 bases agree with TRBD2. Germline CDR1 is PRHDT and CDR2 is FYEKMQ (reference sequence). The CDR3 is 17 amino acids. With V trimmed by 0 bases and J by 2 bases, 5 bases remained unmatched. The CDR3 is CASSLGGLAETTDTQYF. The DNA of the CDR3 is TGTGCCAGCAGCTTAGGAGGACTAGCGGAGACCACAGATACGCAGTATTTT.

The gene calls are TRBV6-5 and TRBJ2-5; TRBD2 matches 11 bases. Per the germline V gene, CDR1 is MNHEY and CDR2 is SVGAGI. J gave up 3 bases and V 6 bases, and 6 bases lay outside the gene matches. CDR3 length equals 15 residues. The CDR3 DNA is TGTGCCAGCAGCAGGGGACTAGCGGAGAAAGAGACCCAGTACTTC. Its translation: CASSRGLAEKETQYF.

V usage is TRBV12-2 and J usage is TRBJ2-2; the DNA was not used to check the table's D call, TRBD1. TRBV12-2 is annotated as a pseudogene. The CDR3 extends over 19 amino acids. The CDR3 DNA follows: TGTGCAAGTCGCTCGCTCAACGCGGACAGACTGTGGGGCACCGGGGAGCTGTTTTTT. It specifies CASRSLNADRLWGTGELFF.

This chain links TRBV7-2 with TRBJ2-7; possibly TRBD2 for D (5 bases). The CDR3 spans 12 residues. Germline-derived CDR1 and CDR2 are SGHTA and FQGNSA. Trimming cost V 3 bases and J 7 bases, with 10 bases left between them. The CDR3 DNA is TGTGCCAGCAGCTTCCGACTACGGGAGCAGTACTTC. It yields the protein CASSFRLREQYF.

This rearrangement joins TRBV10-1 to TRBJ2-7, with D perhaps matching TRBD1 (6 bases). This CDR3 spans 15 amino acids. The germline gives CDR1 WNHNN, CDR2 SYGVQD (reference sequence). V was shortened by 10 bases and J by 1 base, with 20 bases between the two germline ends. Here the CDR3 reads CATSRGSLGSYEQYF. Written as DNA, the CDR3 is TGCGCCACCTCCAGGGGTTCTTTAGGATCCTACGAGCAGTACTTC.

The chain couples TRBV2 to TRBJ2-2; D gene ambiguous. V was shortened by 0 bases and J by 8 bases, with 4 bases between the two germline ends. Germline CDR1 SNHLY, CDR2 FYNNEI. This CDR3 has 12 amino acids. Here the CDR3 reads CASSEAWGELFF. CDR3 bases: TGTGCCAGCAGTGAAGCCTGGGGGGAGCTGTTTTTT.

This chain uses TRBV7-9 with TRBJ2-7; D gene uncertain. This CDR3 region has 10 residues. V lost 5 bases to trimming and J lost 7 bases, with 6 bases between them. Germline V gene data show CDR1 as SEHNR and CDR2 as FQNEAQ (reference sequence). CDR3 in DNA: TGTGCCAGCAGCCCCGAGGAGCAGTACTTC. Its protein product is CASSPEEQYF. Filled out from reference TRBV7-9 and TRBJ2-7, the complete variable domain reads DTGVSQNPRHKITKRGQNVTFRCDPISEHNRLYWYRQTLGQGPEFLTYFQNEAQLEKSRLLSDRFSAERPKGSFSTLEIQRTEQGDSAMYLCASSPEEQYFGPGTRLTVT.